Listed here are 12 T cell receptor beta chains from one sample, sequenced in a study of type 1 regulatory T cells. TCRdb re-analysed the reads in MiXCR, keeping a single row per CDR3 protein. The table records about 62,000 distinct CDR3 sequences, approximately 60% of them present only once. The antigens these receptors bind are not known. Sequencing used cultured non-Tr1 T cells, either the whole culture or a sorted T cell fraction (not recorded which). These receptors were taken from a human donor in good health.

The chain employs TRBV12-3 or TRBV12-4 and TRBJ2-1, with D maybe TRBD1 (7 bases). Deletions cut 4 bases from V and 6 bases from J, with 25 bases between. This CDR3 spans 18 amino acids. The CDR3 bases are TGTGCCAGCAGTTCCAGCAGTCTTGGGGGGACAGCGTTCAATGAGCAGTTCTTC. It yields the protein CASSSSSLGGTAFNEQFF.

This rearrangement joins TRBV6-5 to TRBJ1-3, with D unclear. V lost 4 bases to trimming and J lost 5 bases, with 15 bases between them. Germline CDR1 is MNHEY and CDR2 is SVGAGI. CDR3 size: 15 residues. CDR3 protein: CASSSRTNFRNTIYF. In DNA form, the CDR3 reads TGTGCCAGCAGTTCCAGGACCAATTTTAGAAACACCATATATTTT.

The V call is TRBV7-8, the J call TRBJ2-3; 11 bases are shared with TRBD2. The V gene's germline CDR1 is SGHVS and CDR2 FQNEAQ. The CDR3 sequence is 16 residues long. V shed 4 bases and J 0 bases; nucleotides not matched to a gene: 3. In DNA, the CDR3 is TGTGCCAGCAGCTCCCGGACTAGCGGGAGCACAGATACGCAGTATTTT. Protein: CASSSRTSGSTDTQYF.

The chain recombines TRBV4-3 with TRBJ2-2, with TRBD1 as a possible D gene (5 bases). The CDR3 contains 15 residues. Trimming left V 0 bases short and J 7 bases short, with 12 bases between. Germline loops: CDR1 LGHNA, CDR2 YSLEER. CDR3 sequence: CASSQEGVGVGELFF. CDR3 nucleotides: TGCGCCAGCAGCCAAGAAGGGGTTGGAGTCGGGGAGCTGTTTTTT.

This clonotype is medium-sized. The chain combines TRBV18 with TRBJ2-1; D is perhaps TRBD2 (6 bases). This CDR3 contains 12 residues. The germline V and J ends were trimmed by 4 bases and 10 bases, with 11 bases remaining between them. Germline CDR1 is KGHSH and CDR2 is LQKENI. CDR3 sequence (DNA): TGTGCCAGCTCACAAAATAGCGGAGAGCAGTTCTTC. This sequence encodes CASSQNSGEQFF.

The rearrangement uses TRBV27 and TRBJ2-2; D may correspond to TRBD1 or TRBD2 (5 bases each). Germline lookup yields CDR1 MNHEY and CDR2 SMNVEV (reference sequence). The CDR3 extends over 14 amino acids. Trimming shortened V by 6 bases and J by 2 bases, and 10 bases separated the two germline ends. CDR3 amino acids: CASRLGGNTGELFF. The DNA for the CDR3 is TGTGCCAGCAGGCTTGGGGGTAACACCGGGGAGCTGTTTTTT.

The CDR3 sequence: CASSSFRGRSSYGYTF. The CDR3 DNA is TGTGCCAGCAGTTCATTCAGGGGGCGTTCGAGCTATGGCTACACCTTC. V usage is TRBV27 and J usage is TRBJ1-2, with 8 bases fitting TRBD1. Trimming took 4 bases from V and 4 from J; bases not matched to a gene: 11. Germline CDR1 is MNHEY and CDR2 is SMNVEV (reference sequence). The CDR3 runs 16 residues.

The chain combines TRBV29-1 with TRBJ2-3, with D perhaps matching TRBD1 (6 bases). Germline lookup yields CDR1 SQVTM and CDR2 ANQGSEA. The CDR3 sequence is 12 residues long. V was shortened by 3 bases and J by 4 bases, with 8 bases between the two germline ends. The chain's CDR3 is CSVEGASDTQYF. CDR3 DNA: TGCAGCGTTGAGGGGGCATCAGATACGCAGTATTTT.

The chain links TRBV29-1 to TRBJ2-1; the D is unclear. Trimming took 3 bases from V and 5 from J, leaving 8 bases between them. This CDR3 spans 12 amino acids. Germline-derived CDR1 and CDR2 are SQVTM and ANQGSEA. CDR3 bases: TGCAGCGTTGACTTACCCGACAATGAGCAGTTCTTC. It codes for CSVDLPDNEQFF.

This clonotype was recorded a few times. The chain combines TRBV29-1 with TRBJ2-7; D is possibly TRBD1 or TRBD2 (5 bases each). Between the trimmed V and J ends, which lost 6 bases and 6 bases, there was a span of 12 bases. The CDR3 runs to 11 residues. The germline V gene encodes CDR1 SQVTM and CDR2 ANQGSEA. The CDR3 region is CSVGARGEQYF. The CDR3 coding sequence is TGCAGCGTCGGGGCCCGCGGCGAGCAGTACTTC.

The V call is TRBV20-1, the J call TRBJ2-3; D is ambiguous. The CDR3 has 14 residues. Germline V gene sequence: CDR1 DFQATT, CDR2 SNEGSKA (reference sequence). Trimming shortened V by 3 bases and J by 3 bases, and 13 bases separated the two germline ends. The CDR3 here is CSASRQDVTDTQYF. CDR3 coding DNA: TGCAGTGCTAGTAGGCAGGATGTTACAGATACGCAGTATTTT.

This chain links TRBV7-9 with TRBJ2-5; D gene uncertain. V lost 4 bases and J 5 bases, leaving 8 bases between the germline ends. The CDR3 loop spans 12 amino acids. Per germline, CDR1 SEHNR and CDR2 FQNEAQ (reference sequence). The CDR3 loop is CASSSLPETQYF. The DNA for the CDR3 is TGTGCCAGCAGCTCCCTGCCGGAGACCCAGTACTTC.